Shown below are 26 T cell receptor beta chains from a single sample sequenced in a study of blood T cell repertoires in COVID-19. Clones were read by immunoSEQ multiplex PCR, and TCRdb kept only the in-frame ones, dropping some. This sample carries about 140,000 clones, approximately 85% of them seen once, and the ten largest clones take around 3%. The sample comprised peripheral blood. The receptor source for this set is a man aged 50 to 59 with acute or convalescent COVID-19.

The V and J genes are TRBV7-8 and TRBJ1-3; tentatively, D is TRBD1 (6 bases). The V end lost 5 bases, the J end lost 0 bases, and 8 bases lay between the germline ends. In germline, CDR1 is SGHVS, CDR2 FQNEAQ. The CDR3 runs 14 residues. The CDR3 DNA follows: TGTGCCAGCAGCGGACAGAGCTCTGGAAACACCATATATTTT. Translation gives CASSGQSSGNTIYF.

The J gene is TRBJ1-6, the V gene TRBV24-1; 9 positions agree with TRBD1. V gave up 3 bases and J gave up 6 bases; unmatched junction bases: 11. In germline, CDR1 is KGHDR, CDR2 SFDVKD. There are 18 residues in the CDR3. CDR3 residues: CATSDPKLTGQGNSPLHF. The CDR3 DNA sequence: TGTGCCACCAGTGATCCTAAACTGACGGGACAGGGTAATTCACCCCTCCACTTT.

The genes are TRBV19 and TRBJ1-6; possible D gene TRBD1, 6 bases. The CDR3 has 15 residues. CDR1 LNHDA and CDR2 SQIVND come from the germline V gene (reference sequence). Trimming removed 5 bases from V and 4 bases from J, with 12 bases in between. The CDR3 DNA follows: TGTGCCAGTAGTTACAGGGATACGTATAATTCACCCCTCCACTTT. Amino acids: CASSYRDTYNSPLHF.

This chain uses TRBV11-3 with TRBJ1-2, with 7 bases that match TRBD1. V was clipped by 6 bases and J by 5 bases; unmatched bases: 12. Germline CDR1 reads SGHNT; CDR2 reads YENEEA. There are 15 residues in the CDR3. The CDR3 DNA is TGTGCCAGCAGGAAAACCGGGACAGAAGATTATGGCTACACCTTC. It codes for CASRKTGTEDYGYTF.

In DNA, the CDR3 is TGTGCCAGCAGCCCGAAGGGGTACACGTACGAGCAGTACTTC. Residues: CASSPKGYTYEQYF. The rearrangement links TRBV11-3 to TRBJ2-7; possibly TRBD1 for D (5 bases). Germline lookup yields CDR1 SGHNT and CDR2 YENEEA. The V gene lost 5 bases and the J gene lost 4 bases, with 15 bases spanning the gap. CDR3 length equals 14 residues.

This chain links TRBV19 with TRBJ2-1; no firm D call. This CDR3 contains 13 residues. The germline CDR1 and CDR2 sequences are LNHDA and SQIVND (reference sequence). V was shortened by 1 base and J by 9 bases, with 10 bases between the two germline ends. In nucleotides, the CDR3 is TGTGCCAGTAGTATAGCCCCTCTCGGTGAGCAGTTCTTC. It codes for CASSIAPLGEQFF.

The genes are TRBV9 and TRBJ2-2, with 7 positions matching TRBD2. Germline assignment: CDR1 SGDLS and CDR2 YYNGEE. Trimming at V came to 4 bases and at J to 2 bases, leaving 17 bases not matched to a gene. The CDR3 length is 19 residues. CDR3 protein: CASSPRGLREPRNTGELFF. In nucleotides, the CDR3 is TGTGCCAGCAGCCCTCGCGGTTTGCGGGAGCCCAGAAACACCGGGGAGCTGTTTTTT.

The chain joins TRBV5-6 to TRBJ1-5; maybe TRBD1 (6 bases). Trimming stripped 4 bases from V and 0 bases from J, with 14 bases between. The CDR3 is 16 residues long. Germline V gene lookup returns CDR1 SGHDT and CDR2 YYEEEE. The CDR3 loop is CASSPGGRNSNQPQHF. Here the CDR3 DNA reads TGTGCCAGCAGCCCGGGGGGCAGAAATAGCAATCAGCCCCAGCATTTT.

This chain links TRBV5-5 with TRBJ1-5, with 7 bases identical to TRBD1. This CDR3 contains 15 residues. The germline V gene has CDR1 SGHKS and CDR2 YYEKEE (reference sequence). Trimming at V came to 4 bases and at J to 3 bases, leaving 7 bases not matched to a gene. This CDR3 is CASSQTGADNQPQHF. The CDR3 DNA is TGTGCCAGCAGCCAAACAGGGGCTGACAATCAGCCCCAGCATTTT. Drawing the rest from reference TRBV5-5 and TRBJ1-5, the complete variable domain is DAGVTQSPTHLIKTRGQQVTLRCSPISGHKSVSWYQQVLGQGPQFIFQYYEKEERGRGNFPDRFSARQFPNYSSELNVNALLLGDSALYLCASSQTGADNQPQHFGDGTRLSIL.

The chain joins TRBV27 to TRBJ1-5; D remains ambiguous. Looked up from germline, CDR1 is MNHEY and CDR2 is SMNVEV (reference sequence). This CDR3 has 16 residues. V lost 5 bases to trimming and J lost 6 bases, with 20 bases between them. In DNA form, the CDR3 reads TGTGCCAGCAGTCCTCTGGACCAGTTTAGCGGTCAGCCCCAGCATTTT. It specifies CASSPLDQFSGQPQHF.

The CDR3: CASSERVAGAGETQYF. In nucleotides, the CDR3 is TGTGCCAGCAGTGAACGGGTAGCGGGGGCGGGAGAGACCCAGTACTTC. The chain couples TRBV25-1 to TRBJ2-5, with TRBD2 matching over 9 bases. Losses at the gene ends were 2 bases for V and 4 bases for J; bases not matched to a gene: 8. The CDR3 totals 16 residues. Germline assignment: CDR1 MGHDK and CDR2 SYGVNS.

This chain connects TRBV19 to TRBJ1-2, with D possibly TRBD1 on 6 matching bases. Trimming left V 4 bases short and J 7 bases short, with 22 bases between. There are 16 residues in the CDR3. CDR1 and CDR2 from the germline V gene are LNHDA and SQIVND (reference sequence). CDR3 coding DNA: TGTGCCAGTAGTACCACCCTAACGCAGGGGTTTGGTGGCTACACCTTC. It encodes CASSTTLTQGFGGYTF. Variable domain in full (rest from reference TRBV19 and TRBJ1-2): DGGITQSPKYLFRKEGQNVTLSCEQNLNHDAMYWYRQDPGQGLRLIYYSQIVNDFQKGDIAEGYSVSREKKESFPLTVTSAQKNPTAFYLCASSTTLTQGFGGYTFGSGTRLTVV.

V usage is TRBV5-4 and J usage is TRBJ1-2; 9 positions agree with TRBD1. Unmatched junction bases numbered 12, after V lost 3 bases and J lost 6 bases. CDR1 is SGHNT and CDR2 is YYREEE in the germline V gene (reference sequence). CDR3 length equals 16 residues. Here the CDR3 reads CASSSYAGQGQHGYTF. The CDR3 DNA is TGTGCCAGCAGCTCCTACGCGGGACAGGGACAACATGGCTACACCTTC.

This clone appeared a single time. V usage is TRBV15 and J usage is TRBJ2-1; 7 bases agree with TRBD2. V was clipped by 1 base and J by 9 bases; unmatched bases: 6. Germline CDR1 is LNHNV and CDR2 is YYDKDF (reference sequence). The CDR3 has 14 amino acids. CDR3 sequence (DNA): TGTGCCACCAGCAGAGTTAGCGGGTACGCTGAGCAGTTCTTC. The encoded protein is CATSRVSGYAEQFF.

The rearrangement links TRBV30 to TRBJ1-1, with D perhaps TRBD1 (5 bases). This CDR3 region has 14 residues. Germline V gene lookup returns CDR1 GTSNPN and CDR2 SVGIG (reference sequence). Trimming left V 2 bases short and J 6 bases short, with 16 bases between. CDR3 protein: CAWSLGGGYAEAFF. As DNA, the CDR3 is TGTGCCTGGAGTCTCGGGGGAGGGTACGCTGAAGCTTTCTTT.

The chain recombines TRBV6-6 with TRBJ2-5; no clear D. The germline V gene has CDR1 MNHNY and CDR2 SVGAGI (reference sequence). The CDR3 length is 13 residues. The V end lost 5 bases, the J end lost 5 bases, and 12 bases lay between the germline ends. Here the CDR3 reads CASSATVKETQYF. Written as DNA, the CDR3 is TGTGCCAGCAGTGCTACAGTAAAGGAGACCCAGTACTTC.

The chain joins TRBV10-1 to TRBJ1-1, with D maybe TRBD1 (6 bases). This CDR3 contains 14 residues. CDR1 and CDR2 (germline): WNHNN, SYGVQD (reference sequence). The ends were cut back, 3 bases at V and 4 bases at J, with 12 bases in the middle. The DNA for the CDR3 is TGCGCCAGCAGTGATAGACTGGGGGCCACTGAAGCTTTCTTT. Encoded protein: CASSDRLGATEAFF.

CDR3 residues: CASSLAASGVDQYF. CDR3 DNA: TGTGCCAGCAGCTTAGCCGCTAGCGGGGTGGACCAGTACTTC. This rearrangement joins TRBV7-6 to TRBJ2-5; 9 bases line up with TRBD2. CDR1 and CDR2 from the germline V gene are SGHVS and FNYEAQ. V was clipped by 0 bases and J by 10 bases; unmatched bases: 6. The CDR3 totals 14 residues.

The chain combines TRBV5-1 with TRBJ1-2, with D possibly being TRBD1 (6 bases). The CDR3 contains 15 residues. Germline loops: CDR1 SGHRS, CDR2 YFSETQ. V shed 4 bases and J shed 3 bases, with 16 bases lying between them. The CDR3: CASSPLPGQHYGYTF. The CDR3 region has the DNA TGCGCCAGCAGCCCATTGCCCGGACAGCACTATGGCTACACCTTC.

The rearrangement links TRBV5-6 to TRBJ2-2; TRBD2 matches at 13 bases. The J segment lost 3 bases and the V segment lost 5 bases, leaving 7 bases of the junction unmatched. Germline loops: CDR1 SGHDT, CDR2 YYEEEE. CDR3 length: 17 residues. CDR3 sequence reads: CASRLTSGGTHTGELFF. DNA for the CDR3: TGTGCCAGCAGATTGACTAGCGGGGGGACGCACACCGGGGAGCTGTTTTTT.

The gene calls are TRBV2 and TRBJ1-2; tentative D call: TRBD1 (6 bases). The CDR3 totals 14 residues. V was shortened by 8 bases and J by 3 bases, with 16 bases between the two germline ends. Germline V gene sequence: CDR1 SNHLY, CDR2 FYNNEI. The CDR3 spells CASLDGGQYYGYTF. The CDR3 nucleotides read TGTGCCAGCCTCGACGGGGGGCAGTACTATGGCTACACCTTC.

The chain has TRBV5-4 and TRBJ2-2, with 11 bases lining up with TRBD1. CDR3 length: 16 amino acids. The junction had 8 bases not matched to a gene; V was cut back by 4 bases and J by 6 bases. Germline V gene lookup returns CDR1 SGHNT and CDR2 YYREEE (reference sequence). The CDR3 here is CASSLSRTGGSGELFF. Here the CDR3 DNA reads TGTGCCAGCAGCCTATCGAGGACAGGGGGCTCCGGGGAGCTGTTTTTT.

This sequence joins TRBV11-3 and TRBJ2-7; 8 bases align to TRBD2. Looked up from germline, CDR1 is SGHNT and CDR2 is YENEEA. Trimming cost V 5 bases and J 6 bases; bases outside gene matches: 21. This CDR3 is built from 18 residues. In nucleotides, the CDR3 is TGTGCCAGCAGCCCGATAGCGGGGACCTCGAACGTTCAATCCGAGCAGTACTTC. Amino acid sequence: CASSPIAGTSNVQSEQYF.

The rearrangement joins TRBV14 to TRBJ2-1; tentative D call: TRBD1 (6 bases). Germline V CDR1 and CDR2: SGHDN, FVKESK. V was trimmed by 1 base and J by 3 bases, leaving 16 bases between them. The CDR3 length is 17 residues. The CDR3 is CASSQVAGQWRYNEQFF. The CDR3 nucleotides read TGTGCCAGCAGCCAAGTGGCTGGACAGTGGCGCTACAATGAGCAGTTCTTC.

The CDR3 loop is CASGTTSGAGYTF. CDR3 DNA sequence: TGCGCCAGCGGCACGACTTCAGGGGCCGGCTACACCTTC. This chain uses TRBV5-1 with TRBJ1-2; D perhaps matches TRBD1 (6 bases). Germline lookup yields CDR1 SGHRS and CDR2 YFSETQ. The CDR3 has 13 amino acids. Trimming cost V 7 bases and J 8 bases, with 18 bases left between them. The full variable domain, rest sourced from reference TRBV5-1 and TRBJ1-2, is KAGVTQTPRYLIKTRGQQVTLSCSPISGHRSVSWYQQTPGQGLQFLFEYFSETQRNKGNFPGRFSGRQFSNSRSEMNVSTLELGDSALYLCASGTTSGAGYTFGSGTRLTVV.

The rearrangement links TRBV5-1 to TRBJ2-2; no firm D call. Germline V lookup: CDR1 SGHRS, CDR2 YFSETQ. Trimming took 4 bases from V and 0 from J, leaving 16 bases between them. The CDR3 has 17 residues. CDR3 nucleotide sequence: TGCGCCAGCAGCGACTCCCAGCAGAGAACGAACACCGGGGAGCTGTTTTTT. This gives the protein CASSDSQQRTNTGELFF.